This record concerns one T cell receptor beta chain sequence. This specimen belongs to a study of blood T cell repertoires in COVID-19. Overall study: Sites in the United States, Italy and Spain provided acute and convalescent COVID-19 samples. In each case, the material was cDNA or gDNA derived from T cells, B-cell-depleted T cells, or PBMCs.

Per the original methods: Quantification of nucleated cells was approximated via reference gene primer amplification. Repertoires were generated with immunoSEQ multiplex PCR, while TCRdb's copy carries only in-frame clones and drops some. From that table come the V and J calls and clone size; the DNA was used to work out D and trimming. Of over 70,000 clones in the sample, about 88% are singletons; the top ten hold roughly a sixth. CDR3 length equals 16 residues. The germline gives CDR1 SGHRS, CDR2 YFSETQ. The germline V and J ends were trimmed by 0 bases and 7 bases, with 16 bases remaining between them.

Sequencing was performed on peripheral blood. This chain uses TRBV5-1 with TRBJ2-2; D may be TRBD2 (5 bases). The TCR comes from a human donor in a cohort sampled during active COVID-19. Written as DNA, the CDR3 is TGCGCCAGCAGCTTGGCCGGGGAGAGTAGAGTCGGGGAGCTGTTTTTT. Encoded protein: CASSLAGESRVGELFF.